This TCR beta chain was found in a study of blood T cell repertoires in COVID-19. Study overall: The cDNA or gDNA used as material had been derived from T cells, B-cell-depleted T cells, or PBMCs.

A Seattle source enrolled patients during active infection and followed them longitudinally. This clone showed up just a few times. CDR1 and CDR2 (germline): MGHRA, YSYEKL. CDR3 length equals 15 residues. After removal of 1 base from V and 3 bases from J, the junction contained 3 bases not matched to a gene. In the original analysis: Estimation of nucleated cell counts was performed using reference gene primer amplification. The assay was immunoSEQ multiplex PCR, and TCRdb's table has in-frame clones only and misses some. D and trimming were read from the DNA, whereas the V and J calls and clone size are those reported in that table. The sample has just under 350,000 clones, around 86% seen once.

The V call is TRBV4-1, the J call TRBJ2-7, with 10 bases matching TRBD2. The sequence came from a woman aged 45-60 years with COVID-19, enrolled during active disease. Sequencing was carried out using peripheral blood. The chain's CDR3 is CASSQGAGGFYEQYF. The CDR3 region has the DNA TGCGCCAGCAGCCAAGGAGCGGGAGGGTTCTACGAGCAGTACTTC.